This TCR beta chain derives from a study of blood T cell repertoires in COVID-19. The overall study: In each case, the material was cDNA or gDNA derived from T cells, B-cell-depleted T cells, or PBMCs.

Original analysis: Reference gene primers were amplified, and this amplification served to estimate nucleated cell counts. Data came from immunoSEQ multiplex PCR; TCRdb stores just in-frame clones and leaves some out. That table furnishes V, J and clone size, whereas the DNA furnished D and trimming. The table records tens of thousands of clones, approximately 80% of them present only once. CDR3 length: 13 residues. V gave up 6 bases and J gave up 3 bases, with 9 bases separating them. The germline gives CDR1 MNHEY, CDR2 SMNVEV (reference sequence). This chain connects TRBV27 to TRBJ2-1, with D unclear. This clonotype was sampled from a woman at least 80 years old with acute or convalescent COVID-19. The specimen sequenced was peripheral blood. CDR3 DNA: TGTGCCAGCAGCCCGAGGTACTACAATGAGCAGTTCTTC. As protein: CASSPRYYNEQFF.